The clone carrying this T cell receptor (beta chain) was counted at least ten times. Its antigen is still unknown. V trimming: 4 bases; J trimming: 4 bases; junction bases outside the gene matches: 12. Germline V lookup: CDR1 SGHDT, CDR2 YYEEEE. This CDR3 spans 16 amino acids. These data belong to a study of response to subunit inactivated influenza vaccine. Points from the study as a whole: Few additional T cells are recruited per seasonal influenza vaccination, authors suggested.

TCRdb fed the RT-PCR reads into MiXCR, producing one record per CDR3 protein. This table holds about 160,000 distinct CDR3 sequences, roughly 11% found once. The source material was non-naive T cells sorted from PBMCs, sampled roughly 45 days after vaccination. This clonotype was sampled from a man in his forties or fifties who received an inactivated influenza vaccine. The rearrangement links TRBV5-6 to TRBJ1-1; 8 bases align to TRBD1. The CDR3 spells CASSPRRTGRSTEAFF. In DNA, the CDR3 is TGTGCCAGCAGCCCCCGCCGGACAGGGAGGAGCACTGAAGCTTTCTTT. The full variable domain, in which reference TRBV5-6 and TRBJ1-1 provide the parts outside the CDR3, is DAGVTQSPTHLIKTRGQQVTLRCSPKSGHDTVSWYQQALGQGPQFIFQYYEEEERQRGNFPDRFSGHQFPNYSSELNVNALLLGDSALYLCASSPRRTGRSTEAFFGQGTRLTVV.